The sequence of this T cell receptor (beta chain) was determined in a study of T cells after posttransplantation cyclophosphamide (dated by TCRdb to the mid-2010s). General notes on the study: Using TRB sequencing, the study followed how the T cell repertoire reconstituted after myeloablative bone marrow transplantation in which posttransplantation cyclophosphamide served as GVHD prophylaxis. Because TRA and TRB clonality correlated tightly in fewer than ten samples, later TCR analyses were limited to TRB. Samples from 30 to 40 PTCy-treated patients and approximately 15 related bone marrow donors of those patients were subjected to antigen receptor sequencing. In 3 patients, up to 3 additional blood samples taken between 2 and 5.2 years after transplant also underwent TRB sequencing, as did pretransplant blood from several patients. Blood from all 35 or so PTCy patients with 1-year posttransplant specimens was subjected to TRB sequencing. Public TRB sequences were queried against a database of over 3,000 sequences associated with responses to pathogens, tumor antigens, self-antigens and alloantigens. Points the paper makes about the study in general: Donor-recipient similarity was low at 1-2 months but rose over the first year, and later blood repertoires were often dominated by donor CD8+ memory clones. The TRB repertoires of T cells infiltrating skin or the GI tract showed only limited overlap with the TRB repertoires found in blood. Across the roughly 40 patients, TRB clonality was highly associated with recipient CMV seropositivity and CMV reactivation, and diversity with PTCy was similar to that in the CNI/methotrexate controls.

Genomic DNA was the input for TRB sequencing, which was run either with the immunoSEQ assay at survey resolution or with the hsTCRB kit. On the study's bioinformatics: Initial read processing used immunoSEQ software, and repertoire analyses used the LymphoSeq R package. Clonality was computed as 1 minus normalized Shannon entropy, and a Gini coefficient was also calculated for each TRB dataset. Phenotypes of unsorted samples were inferred by mapping TRB sequences from sorted subsets of the recipient or donor onto unsorted samples of the same recipient. Entries here come from immuneACCESS through TCRdb and include only in-frame sequences with V and J called. Some clones fail to appear in such tables; in the studies checked, an unresolved V gene covers under half of the shortfall, and the cause of the remainder is unknown. D and trimming come from the DNA, and the V and J calls and clone size come from that table. The sample table shows roughly 42,000 clones, and roughly 88% are seen once. Together, the top ten hold about 2.5% of the sample.

V loses 7 bases, J loses 6 bases, and the germline ends lie 14 bases apart. Looking up the germline V gene yields CDR1 SNHLY and CDR2 FYNNEI. From its cysteine to its phenylalanine, the CDR3 spans 13 amino acids. The retained sequence is limited to the CDR3, 39 bases, with the frame set at the first base. Explained via the paper, the treatment or condition label denotes: high-dose cyclophosphamide on days +3 and +4 as single-agent GVHD prophylaxis. Busulfan and fludarabine conditioning, a related or unrelated marrow graft, and cyclophosphamide on days +3 and +4 were given to PTCy patients. The PTCy-treated patients were drawn from a prospective, multi-institutional clinical trial. Peripheral blood and bone marrow mononuclear cells were isolated by Ficoll-Hypaque density centrifugation and were cryopreserved. Concerning this clone: Its antigen has not been determined. Qualities for individual bases were not recorded, and no much larger clone is one base off.

The chain employs TRBV2 and TRBJ2-3; the D gene is perhaps TRBD2, on 5 matching bases. The source was PBMCs, collected 62 days after allogeneic stem cell transplant with posttransplant cyclophosphamide. This sequence originates from a male patient aged 55-69 years who received an allogeneic stem cell transplant from a related donor and was CMV-positive. After a transplant, not all T cells may be the patient's own; some may come from the graft donor. The nucleotides read TGTGCCAGCAATCGAGGGATGATGGATACGCAGTATTTT. This codes for CASNRGMMDTQYF.